One and the same sample provided the 26 T cell receptor beta chains below, sequenced in a study of breast tumors, draining lymph nodes, adjacent tissues. TCRdb reprocessed the multiplex PCR reads with MiXCR, giving one entry per CDR3 protein. The sample contains approximately 52,000 distinct CDR3 sequences, around 40% of which appear only once. Material for sequencing was breast tumor tissue. The receptor set was obtained from a female donor with breast cancer. Some clones in this sample may be carry-over from other donors' samples.

This rearrangement joins TRBV6-5 to TRBJ1-2; TRBD1 might be the D (6 bases). The CDR3 contains 14 residues. Germline values: CDR1 MNHEY, CDR2 SVGAGI. The V end was cut by 4 bases, the J end by 2 bases, with 11 bases between. In DNA form, the CDR3 reads TGTGCCAGCAGTTGGACGCAGGGGAACTATGGCTACACCTTC. Translated, it gives CASSWTQGNYGYTF.

The CDR3 is CASSQAGGTETQYF. The DNA of the CDR3 is TGTGCCAGCAGCCAAGCAGGAGGGACAGAGACCCAGTACTTC. The J gene is TRBJ2-5, the V gene TRBV4-2, with TRBD2 as a possible D gene (6 bases). V dropped 1 base and J dropped 4 bases, with 10 bases sitting between them. The length of the CDR3 is 14 residues. The germline V gene encodes CDR1 LGHNA and CDR2 YNFKEQ.

This clonotype has a count of ten or more. The chain is built from TRBV7-9 and TRBJ2-5; unclear D gene. Germline CDR1 is SEHNR and CDR2 is FQNEAQ (reference sequence). This CDR3 is built from 14 residues. V was pared by 1 base and J by 1 base, with 7 bases between. The CDR3 loop reads CASSLGHTQETQYF. The CDR3 nucleotides are TGTGCCAGCAGCTTAGGGCACACCCAAGAGACCCAGTACTTC.

This clonotype was seen ten or more times. The V gene is TRBV4-3, the J gene TRBJ2-6, with D perhaps matching TRBD1 or TRBD2 (6 bases each). The length of the CDR3 is 18 residues. Trimming pared 3 bases from V and 0 bases from J, leaving 15 bases between. CDR1 is LGHNA, CDR2 YSLEER, per germline. The CDR3 is CASSQGGRTDSGANVLTF. CDR3 DNA sequence: TGCGCCAGCAGCCAGGGGGGTCGGACAGACTCTGGGGCCAACGTCCTGACTTTC.

V usage is TRBV24-1 and J usage is TRBJ1-2; D may be TRBD1 (6 bases). The germline CDR1 and CDR2 sequences are KGHDR and SFDVKD. This CDR3 has 11 amino acids. The CDR3 sequence is CARVGADGYTF. The DNA for the CDR3 is TGTGCTAGAGTGGGGGCTGATGGCTACACCTTC.

This clonotype appeared a single time. This sequence joins TRBV11-2 and TRBJ2-1; 8 nucleotides match TRBD2. Germline CDR1 reads SGHAT; CDR2 reads FQNNGV. The junction had 12 bases not matched to a gene; V was cut back by 0 bases and J by 8 bases. This CDR3 comprises 17 residues. CDR3 DNA sequence: TGTGCCAGCAGCTTAGATCGGCCAGTGGCGGGGGGCGATGAGCAGTTCTTC. This translates into CASSLDRPVAGGDEQFF.

This clonotype was counted once. One junction end disagrees with the germline gene, perhaps due to a read error. This chain joins TRBV24-1 and TRBJ2-2, with 9 positions matching TRBD1. Germline V gives CDR1 KGHDR, CDR2 SFDVKD. The CDR3 loop spans 14 amino acids. Here the CDR3 DNA reads TGTGCCACCACGACAGGGGGAAGCACCGGGGAGCCGTTTTTT. Translating gives CATTTGGSTGEPFF.

Comments on this clonotype: This may be a read error, as it is one base from a much larger clone. The rearrangement links TRBV5-8 to TRBJ2-2; tentatively, D is TRBD1 or TRBD2 (5 bases each). This CDR3 comprises 14 residues. Trimming pared 3 bases from V and 4 bases from J, leaving 10 bases between. Germline V CDR1 and CDR2: SGHTS, YDEGEE. CDR3 protein: CASSSGTTTGELFF. Here the CDR3 DNA reads TGTGCCAGCAGCTCCGGGACCACCACCGGGGAGCTGTTTTTT.

About this clonotype: A read error may produce the germline difference seen at one junction end. The chain has TRBV7-2 and TRBJ1-6, with TRBD1 matching 7 bases. The CDR3 is 16 residues long. CDR1 and CDR2 (germline): SGHTA, FQGNSA. The CDR3 reads CASSFLGGSNNSPLYF. The CDR3 nucleotides read TGTGCCAGCAGCTTTTTAGGGGGCTCTAATAATTCACCCCTCTACTTT. The full variable domain, in which reference TRBV7-2 and TRBJ1-6 provide the parts outside the CDR3, is GAGVSQSPSNKVTEKGKDVELRCDPISGHTALYWYRQSLGQGLEFLIYFQGNSAPDKSGLPSDRFSAERTGGSVSTLTIQRTQQEDSAVYLCASSFLGGSNNSPLYFGNGTRLTVT.

This clonotype was detected many times. The chain links TRBV9 to TRBJ2-1, with a possible D match to TRBD2 (5 bases). CDR3 length equals 16 residues. Germline V gene lookup returns CDR1 SGDLS and CDR2 YYNGEE. Between the trimmed V and J ends, which lost 4 bases and 5 bases, there was a span of 19 bases. The CDR3 region is CASSPSPKLANNEQFF. Here the CDR3 DNA reads TGTGCCAGCAGCCCCTCTCCGAAGTTAGCGAACAATGAGCAGTTCTTC.

The genes are TRBV7-2 and TRBJ1-2; perhaps TRBD1 as D (6 bases). This CDR3 contains 16 residues. Trimming removed 5 bases from V and 5 bases from J, with 21 bases in between. Germline CDR1 SGHTA, CDR2 FQGNSA. The DNA for the CDR3 is TGTGCCAGCAGCCTGGGCCGGGGACACTCAATTTATGGCTACACCTTC. Residues: CASSLGRGHSIYGYTF.

This clonotype was observed at least ten times. This chain connects TRBV19 to TRBJ1-2, with 7 bases aligning to TRBD1. CDR3 length equals 13 residues. Germline lookup yields CDR1 LNHDA and CDR2 SQIVND (reference sequence). The trim removed 5 bases at V and 6 bases at J, leaving 6 bases unmatched. The CDR3 reads CASSQDRTDGYTF. Here the CDR3 DNA reads TGTGCCAGTAGTCAGGACAGGACCGATGGCTACACCTTC.

This clonotype was seen repeatedly, ten times or more. V usage is TRBV5-1 and J usage is TRBJ2-7, with TRBD1 identical over 7 bases. The CDR3 has 15 amino acids. J was trimmed by 5 bases and V by 4 bases; bases with no gene match: 12. Germline V CDR1 and CDR2: SGHRS, YFSETQ. DNA for the CDR3: TGCGCCAGCAGCCGACAGGGTCCGCTTAGGGACGAGCAGTACTTC. This translates into CASSRQGPLRDEQYF.

This clonotype was found many times. V and J are TRBV7-8 and TRBJ2-3, with D perhaps given as TRBD1 or TRBD2 (6 bases each). CDR1 and CDR2 from the germline V gene are SGHVS and FQNEAQ. The CDR3 is 16 residues long. The V end was cut by 1 base, the J end by 3 bases, with 14 bases between. As DNA, the CDR3 is TGTGCCAGCAGCTTAGGAGGGGGGAGATCGACAGATACGCAGTATTTT. It codes for CASSLGGGRSTDTQYF.

This clonotype appeared many times. The V call is TRBV6-2 or TRBV6-3, the J call TRBJ2-7; 7 bases line up with TRBD2. The J segment lost 2 bases and the V segment lost 7 bases, leaving 8 bases of the junction unmatched. This CDR3 region has 14 residues. CDR1 is MNHEY and CDR2 is SVGEGT in the germline V gene. The CDR3, as DNA: TGTGCCAGCACCTCAACTAGCGTAGCCTACGAGCAGTACTTC. This translates into CASTSTSVAYEQYF.

The chain joins TRBV10-3 to TRBJ2-7; TRBD1 aligns across 7 bases. The trim removed 6 bases at V and 2 bases at J, leaving 4 bases unmatched. In germline, CDR1 is ENHRY, CDR2 SYGVKD. The CDR3 is 13 residues long. In nucleotides, the CDR3 is TGTGCCATCAGGACAGGGACAACCTACGAGCAGTACTTC. Residues: CAIRTGTTYEQYF.

In the case of this clonotype: A much larger clone sits a single nucleotide away, making a read error possible. This chain joins TRBV28 and TRBJ2-7, with unresolved D. Germline V gene lookup returns CDR1 MDHEN and CDR2 SYDVKM. The CDR3 length is 12 residues. The CDR3 DNA follows: TGTGCCGGCAGTCCCAACAGTTACGAGCAGTACTTC. Residues: CAGSPNSYEQYF.

This clonotype was observed many times. This chain links TRBV4-3 with TRBJ2-1; 11 positions agree with TRBD2. Germline V lookup: CDR1 LGHNA, CDR2 YSLEER. Trimming removed 4 bases from V and 10 bases from J; junction bases left unmatched: 15. The CDR3 sequence is 17 residues long. DNA of the CDR3: TGCGCCAGCAGCCGAGATAGGGAGGCTAGCGGGAGGTTCGAGCAGTTCTTC. Residues: CASSRDREASGRFEQFF.

This clonotype was seen many times. V gene TRBV20-1 combines with J gene TRBJ2-7, with D perhaps TRBD2 (6 bases). Germline CDR1 is DFQATT and CDR2 is SNEGSKA (reference sequence). The CDR3 extends over 14 amino acids. Trimming removed 3 bases at V and 8 bases at J, with 20 bases between. CDR3 amino acids: CSASGGGTSGKQYF. CDR3 in DNA: TGCAGTGCTAGCGGGGGTGGCACCTCCGGGAAGCAGTACTTC.

This clonotype was found a few times. This chain connects TRBV11-2 to TRBJ2-1, with 11 positions matching TRBD2. CDR3 length: 12 amino acids. V trimming: 9 bases; J trimming: 12 bases; junction bases outside the gene matches: 7. Germline V gene lookup returns CDR1 SGHAT and CDR2 FQNNGV. The CDR3: CASTSGRTGQFF. The CDR3 DNA follows: TGTGCCAGTACTAGCGGGAGAACGGGGCAGTTCTTC. The entire variable domain, with the rest obtained from reference TRBV11-2 and TRBJ2-1, is as follows: EAGVAQSPRYKIIEKRQSVAFWCNPISGHATLYWYQQILGQGPKLLIQFQNNGVVDDSQLPKDRFSAERLKGVDSTLKIQPAKLEDSAVYLCASTSGRTGQFFGPGTRLTVL.

The chain joins TRBV6-5 to TRBJ1-1; D unclear. This CDR3 has 13 amino acids. The germline V and J ends were trimmed by 4 bases and 2 bases, with 8 bases remaining between them. Germline V gives CDR1 MNHEY, CDR2 SVGAGI. The CDR3 loop reads CASSSSINTEAFF. The CDR3 DNA reads as TGTGCCAGCAGTTCGTCGATCAACACTGAAGCTTTCTTT.

Worth noting for this clonotype: It is likely a read error, because the conserved phenylalanine at the end of the CDR3 is missing. The rearrangement links TRBV5-1 to TRBJ2-1, with TRBD2 as a possible D gene (6 bases). Germline CDR1 reads SGHRS; CDR2 reads YFSETQ. The CDR3 is made up of 14 amino acids. V shed 4 bases and J shed 4 bases, with 12 bases lying between them. The CDR3 bases are TGCGCCAGCAGCCTTAGCGGAGCTTACAATGAGCAGTTCCTC. Its translation: CASSLSGAYNEQFL.

On this clonotype: The CDR3 does not close with the conserved phenylalanine or tryptophan, likely indicating a read error. This chain links TRBV4-3 with TRBJ1-2; no definite D call. The CDR3 extends over 14 amino acids. Germline-derived CDR1 and CDR2 are LGHNA and YSLEER. CDR3 loop: CASSQELGNYGYTL. CDR3 coding DNA: TGCGCCAGCAGCCAAGAATTAGGAAACTACGGCTACACCCTC.

On this clonotype itself: Mismatch with germline at one junction end may stem from a read error. The V and J genes are TRBV6-8 and TRBJ1-2; possible D gene TRBD1, 5 bases. CDR1 and CDR2 from the germline V gene are MNHGY and SAAAGT. The CDR3 covers 19 residues. CDR3 coding DNA: TGTGCCAGCAGTTTAAAATTGGAGCGGGGGGACTATCGAGACTATGACTACACCTTC. Translated, it gives CASSLKLERGDYRDYDYTF.

This clonotype was recorded at least ten times. One end of the junction is discordant with germline, which a read error may explain. The chain employs TRBV27 and TRBJ2-1; D may be TRBD2 (6 bases). Germline V gene lookup returns CDR1 MNHEY and CDR2 SMNVEV (reference sequence). The length of the CDR3 is 13 residues. CDR3 nucleotides: TGTGCCAGCAGACCCGATTCGAGGGACTGGACTAACTTC. Protein product: CASRPDSRDWTNF.

This sequence joins TRBV7-8 and TRBJ1-5, with 7 bases fitting TRBD1. Germline-derived CDR1 and CDR2 are SGHVS and FQNEAQ. V trimming: 8 bases; J trimming: 5 bases; junction bases outside the gene matches: 6. The CDR3 totals 13 residues. In DNA form, the CDR3 reads TGTGCCAGCGGTAGGGGGCGGGATCAGCCCCAGCATTTT. This gives the protein CASGRGRDQPQHF.